This T cell receptor beta chain comes out of a study of blood T cell repertoires in COVID-19. Study in general: Some COVID-19 samples were acute and others convalescent; all came from the United States, Italy and Spain. Sources were T cells, B-cell-depleted T cells, or PBMCs; the material itself was cDNA or gDNA.

The V and J ends lost 5 bases and 6 bases, in that order; junction bases with no gene match: 7. This CDR3 comprises 14 residues. Germline V gene data show CDR1 as MNHEY and CDR2 as SMNVEV (reference sequence). Only in-frame clones appear in the TCRdb table, and some are missing; sequencing was by immunoSEQ multiplex PCR. The sample lists roughly 160,000 clones, 70% to 90% occurring once. The sample was peripheral blood. This sequence originates from a man aged 45-65 years with active or convalescent COVID-19. This chain joins TRBV27 and TRBJ2-7; 10 bases are shared with TRBD1. CDR3 loop: CASSHRDRGSEQYF. CDR3 DNA: TGTGCCAGCAGTCACCGGGACAGGGGTTCCGAGCAGTACTTC.